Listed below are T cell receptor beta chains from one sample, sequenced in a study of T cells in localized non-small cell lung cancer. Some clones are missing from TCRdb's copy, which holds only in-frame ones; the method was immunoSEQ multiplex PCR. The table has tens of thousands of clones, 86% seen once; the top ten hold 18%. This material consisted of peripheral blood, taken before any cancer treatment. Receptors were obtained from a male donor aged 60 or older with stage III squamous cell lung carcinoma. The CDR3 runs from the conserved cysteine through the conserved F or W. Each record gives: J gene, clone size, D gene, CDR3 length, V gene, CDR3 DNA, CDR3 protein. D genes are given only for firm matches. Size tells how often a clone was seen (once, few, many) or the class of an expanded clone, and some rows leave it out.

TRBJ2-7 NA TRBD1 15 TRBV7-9 TGTGCCAGCAGCTTCCGGGACAGGGGATCCTACGAGCAGTACTTC CASSFRDRGSYEQYF
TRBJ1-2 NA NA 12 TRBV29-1 TGCAGCGTTGCCTGGGCCGGGACACCCCACACCTTC CSVAWAGTPHTF
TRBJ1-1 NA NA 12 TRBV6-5 TGTGCCAGCAGTTTACCGAACACTGAAGCTTTCTTT CASSLPNTEAFF
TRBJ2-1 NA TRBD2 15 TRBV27 TGTGCCAGCAGTATACTAGCGGGAGAGGGCTTTGAGCAGTTCTTC CASSILAGEGFEQFF
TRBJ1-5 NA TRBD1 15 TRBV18 TGTGCCAGCTCACAGGGGGACAGAAATAATCAGCCCCAGCATTTT CASSQGDRNNQPQHF
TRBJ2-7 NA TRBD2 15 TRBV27 TGTGCCAGCAGCTACGGGAGGGCCCAAAACTACGAGCAGTACTTC CASSYGRAQNYEQYF
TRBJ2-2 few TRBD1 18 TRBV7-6 TGTGCCAGCAGCTTACCGCTCCGGGACAGGGGGCGTACCGGGGAGCTGTTTTTT CASSLPLRDRGRTGELFF
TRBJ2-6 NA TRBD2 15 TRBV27 TGTGCCAGCAGCCTGACTAGCGTAGGGGCCAACGTCCTGACTTTC CASSLTSVGANVLTF
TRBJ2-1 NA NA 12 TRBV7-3 TGTGCCAGCAGCTTAGGGGGAGGTGAGCAGTTCTTC CASSLGGGEQFF
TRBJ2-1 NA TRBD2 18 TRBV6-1 TGTGCCAGCAGTGAAGACTCAGGACTAGCCATTTCCTACAATGAGCAGTTCTTC CASSEDSGLAISYNEQFF
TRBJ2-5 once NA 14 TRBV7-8 TGTGCCAGCAGCTGGAGGGACAGACAAGAGACCCAGTACTTC CASSWRDRQETQYF
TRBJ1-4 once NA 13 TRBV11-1 TGTGCCAGCAGCTTGAACGTTAATGAAAAACTGTTTTTT CASSLNVNEKLFF
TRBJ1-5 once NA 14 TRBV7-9 TGTGCCAGCAGCTTAGATGGGGGATCTCAGCCCCAGCATTTT CASSLDGGSQPQHF
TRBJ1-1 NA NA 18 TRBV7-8 TGTGCCAGCAGCTTATTCGCTCTCGGAGGGGCAGGGGTCGTGGAAGCTTTCTTT CASSLFALGGAGVVEAFF
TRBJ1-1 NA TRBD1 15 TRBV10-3 TGTGCCATCGGGAGACAGGGGACCCTGAACACTGAAGCTTTCTTT CAIGRQGTLNTEAFF
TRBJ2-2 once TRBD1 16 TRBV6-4 TGTGCCAGCAGTGACTCGCCAGGGGGCCCCACCGGGGAGCTGTTTTTT CASSDSPGGPTGELFF
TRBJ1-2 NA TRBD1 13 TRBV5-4 TGTGCCAGCAGTATCAGGGGGCTAAGCGGCTACACCTTC CASSIRGLSGYTF
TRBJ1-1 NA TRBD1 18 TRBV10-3 TGTGCCATCAGTGAGCAAATCGGGACAGGGCGGGCGAACACTGAAGCTTTCTTT CAISEQIGTGRANTEAFF
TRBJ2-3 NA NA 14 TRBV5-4 TGTGCCAGCAGCTTGGTCGGGGGCTATGATACGCAGTATTTT CASSLVGGYDTQYF
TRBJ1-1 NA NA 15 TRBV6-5 TGTGCCAGCAGTTTGGTCCCACAGGGACTCACTGAAGCTTTCTTT CASSLVPQGLTEAFF
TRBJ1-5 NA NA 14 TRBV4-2 TGTGCCAGCAGCCAAGATCGAGGGAATCAGCCCCAGCATTTT CASSQDRGNQPQHF
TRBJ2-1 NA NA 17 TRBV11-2 TGTGCCAGCAGCTTAGCCGGCTTAGCTGGCTCCTACAATGAGCAGTTCTTC CASSLAGLAGSYNEQFF
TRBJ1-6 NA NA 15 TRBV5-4 TGTGCCAGCAGCGCCGGGACATCCAATAATTCACCCCTCCACTTT CASSAGTSNNSPLHF
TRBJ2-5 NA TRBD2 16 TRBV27 TGTGCCAGCAGCCCCATCGGGGGGGGGCCTCGGGAGACCCAGTACTTC CASSPIGGGPRETQYF
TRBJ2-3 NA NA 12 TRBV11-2 TGTGCCAGCAGCTGGATCGCAGATACGCAGTATTTT CASSWIADTQYF
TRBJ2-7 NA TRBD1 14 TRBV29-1 TGCAGCGTCCGGCCCGGGACAGGGGTCTACGAGCAGTACTTC CSVRPGTGVYEQYF
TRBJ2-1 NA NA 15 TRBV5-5 TGTGCCAGCAGCTTGGACGGCCGCTCCTACAATGAGCAGTTCTTC CASSLDGRSYNEQFF
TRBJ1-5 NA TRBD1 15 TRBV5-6 TGTGCCAGCAGCTTAGGCGGGACAGGGCATCAGCCCCAGCATTTT CASSLGGTGHQPQHF
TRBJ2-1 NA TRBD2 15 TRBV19 TGTGCCAGTAGCCTCGGGACTAGCGGAAACAATGAGCAGTTCTTC CASSLGTSGNNEQFF
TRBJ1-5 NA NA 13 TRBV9 TGTGCCAGCAGCCCAGGACTCAATCAGCCCCAGCATTTT CASSPGLNQPQHF
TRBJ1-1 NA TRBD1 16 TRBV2 TGTGCCAGCAGCCGGGACAGGGGGTTAGGTGACACTGAAGCTTTCTTT CASSRDRGLGDTEAFF
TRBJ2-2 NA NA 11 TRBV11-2 TGTGCCAGCAGCCCAATGCGAGAGCTGTTTTTT CASSPMRELFF
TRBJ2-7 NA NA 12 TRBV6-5 TGTGCCAGCAGCCCCGAACGCTACGAGCAGTACTTC CASSPERYEQYF
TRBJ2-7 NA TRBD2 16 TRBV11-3 TGTGCCAGCAGCTTGCCGGGACTAGCGGAAACCTACGAGCAGTACTTC CASSLPGLAETYEQYF
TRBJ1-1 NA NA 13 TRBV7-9 TGTGCCAGCAGCCAAGAGAGGAACACTGAAGCTTTCTTT CASSQERNTEAFF
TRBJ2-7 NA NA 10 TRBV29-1 TGCAGCGTTCGGGACCCCGAGCAGTACTTC CSVRDPEQYF
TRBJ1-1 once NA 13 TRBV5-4 TGTGCCAGCAGCTTGGTCGGGCGTCCTGAAGCTTTCTTT CASSLVGRPEAFF
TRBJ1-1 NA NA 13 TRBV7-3 TGTGCCAGCAGCATCTTTAAGAACACTGAAGCTTTCTTT CASSIFKNTEAFF
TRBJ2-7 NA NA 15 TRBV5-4 TGTGCCAGCAGCTTGAGGAGGGTTTCTTCCTACGAGCAGTACTTC CASSLRRVSSYEQYF
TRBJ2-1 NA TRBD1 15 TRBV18 TGTGCCAGCTCACTCCGGACAGGGTCAGGCAATGAGCAGTTCTTC CASSLRTGSGNEQFF
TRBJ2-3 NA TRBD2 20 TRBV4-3 TGCGCCAGCAGCAAGGGCCAGAGCAGCGGGACTATACTAAGCACAGATACGCAGTATTTT CASSKGQSSGTILSTDTQYF
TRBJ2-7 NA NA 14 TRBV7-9 TGTGCCAGCAGCCAATTCGGGGTCTCCTACGAGCAGTACTTC CASSQFGVSYEQYF
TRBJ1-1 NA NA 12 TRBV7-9 TGTGCCAGCAGCTTTGGGAGCCCTGAAGCTTTCTTT CASSFGSPEAFF
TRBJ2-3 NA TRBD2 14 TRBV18 TGTGCCAGCTCAATGGGAGGGCCTGGAGATACGCAGTATTTT CASSMGGPGDTQYF
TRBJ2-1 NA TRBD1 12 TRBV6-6 TGTGCCAGCAGTTACGGTCGGGACAGAGGTTTCTTC CASSYGRDRGFF
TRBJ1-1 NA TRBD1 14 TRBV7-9 TGTGCCAGCAGCCCAGGGGGGCCGAACACTGAAGCTTTCTTT CASSPGGPNTEAFF
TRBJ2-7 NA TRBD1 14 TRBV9 TGTGCCAGCAGCCCGACAGGGGCGGTCTACGAGCAGTACTTC CASSPTGAVYEQYF
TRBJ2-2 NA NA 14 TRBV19 TGTGCCAGTAGTATCCGACAGGACACCGGGGAGCTGTTTTTT CASSIRQDTGELFF
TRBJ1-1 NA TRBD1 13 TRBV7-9 TGTGCCAGCAGTTCGGGCGGGACAGTCGAAGCTTTCTTT CASSSGGTVEAFF
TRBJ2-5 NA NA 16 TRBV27 TGTGCCAGCAGTTCTCAGGGGTCGGGGCGGGCAGAGACCCAGTACTTC CASSSQGSGRAETQYF
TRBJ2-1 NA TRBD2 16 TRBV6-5 TGTGCCAGCAGTTTCTCAGCGGGAACCTCCTACAATGAGCAGTTCTTC CASSFSAGTSYNEQFF
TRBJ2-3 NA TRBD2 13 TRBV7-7 TGTGCCAGCAGCGGGGGGGGTGGCGATACGCAGTATTTT CASSGGGGDTQYF
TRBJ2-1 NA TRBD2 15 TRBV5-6 TGTGCCAGCAGCTTGGGACTAGCGCCGAACAATGAGCAGTTCTTC CASSLGLAPNNEQFF
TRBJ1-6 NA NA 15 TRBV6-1 TGTGCCAGCAGTCCGCTTTATTTCTCTAATTCACCCCTCCACTTT CASSPLYFSNSPLHF